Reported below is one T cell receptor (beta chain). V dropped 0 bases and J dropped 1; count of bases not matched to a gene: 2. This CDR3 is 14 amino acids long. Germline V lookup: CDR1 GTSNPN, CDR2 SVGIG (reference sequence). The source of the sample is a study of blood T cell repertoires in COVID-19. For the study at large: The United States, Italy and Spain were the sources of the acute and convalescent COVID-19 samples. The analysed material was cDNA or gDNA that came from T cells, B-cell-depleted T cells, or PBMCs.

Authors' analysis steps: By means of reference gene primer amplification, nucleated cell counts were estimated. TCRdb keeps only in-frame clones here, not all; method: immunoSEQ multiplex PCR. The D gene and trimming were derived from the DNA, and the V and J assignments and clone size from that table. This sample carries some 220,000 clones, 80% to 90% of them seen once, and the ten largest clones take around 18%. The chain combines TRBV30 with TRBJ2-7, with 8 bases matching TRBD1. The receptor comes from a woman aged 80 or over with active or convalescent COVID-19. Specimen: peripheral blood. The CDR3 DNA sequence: TGTGCCTGGAGTGTTTACAGGGGGTCCTACGAGCAGTACTTC. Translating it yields CAWSVYRGSYEQYF. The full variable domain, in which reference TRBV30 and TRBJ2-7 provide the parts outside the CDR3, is SQTIHQWPATLVQPVGSPLSLECTVEGTSNPNLYWYRQAAGRGLQLLFYSVGIGQISSEVPQNLSASRPQDRQFILSSKKLLLSDSGFYLCAWSVYRGSYEQYFGPGTRLTVT.